This T cell receptor (beta chain) was obtained from a study of neoadjuvant anti-PD-1 for oral cavity cancer. Patients had newly diagnosed, untreated stage II-IVA oral cavity squamous cell carcinoma. Sequencing was performed with immunoSEQ multiplex PCR; in TCRdb, only in-frame clones are kept and a portion is missing. Among about 14,000 clones listed, approximately 80% were seen once. This sequence was found in a person between 35 and 79 years old with oral cavity squamous cell carcinoma. Sequenced material: PBMCs, taken before nivolumab (anti-PD-1) treatment.

The CDR3 DNA reads TGCGCCAGCAGCTCTAGCGGGAGGACCCCAATCGAGCAGTACTTC. Translated: CASSSSGRTPIEQYF. The genes are TRBV5-1 and TRBJ2-7, with 11 bases identical to TRBD2. The CDR3 covers 15 residues. Trimming at V came to 3 bases and at J to 6 bases, leaving 8 bases not matched to a gene. CDR1 and CDR2 (germline): SGHRS, YFSETQ.